These 19 T cell receptor beta chains share one sample of origin, sequenced in a study of human T cells and chemical hapten exposure. The time point denotes: patch test 1, 2 weeks after DPC sensitization. As for treatment: therapeutic diphenylcyclopropenone sensitization with weekly scalp DPC. TCRdb re-called the RACE reads with MiXCR, one entry per CDR3 protein. The data hold about 120,000 distinct CDR3 sequences, with around 15% observed a single time. The source was whole blood, collected in connection with sensitization to the hapten diphenylcyclopropenone (DPC). Receptors were obtained from a man aged 18 to 35 with alopecia areata. Some clones in this sample may be carry-over from other donors' samples.

CDR3 DNA sequence: TGCAGTGCTAGAGATGATCCGGGGGTCACCGGGGAGCTGTTTTTT. It specifies CSARDDPGVTGELFF. The chain uses TRBV20-1 and TRBJ2-2; perhaps TRBD2 as D (6 bases). Germline-derived CDR1 and CDR2 are DFQATT and SNEGSKA (reference sequence). V gave up 0 bases and J gave up 4 bases, with 12 bases separating them. The CDR3 sequence is 15 residues long.

The rearrangement joins TRBV5-1 to TRBJ1-2; D gene ambiguous. The CDR3 totals 12 residues. The germline V gene encodes CDR1 SGHRS and CDR2 YFSETQ. V dropped 1 base and J dropped 6 bases, with 7 bases sitting between them. The CDR3 region has the DNA TGCGCCAGCAGCTTGACGGACGATGGCTACACCTTC. It codes for CASSLTDDGYTF.

The V and J genes are TRBV12-3 or TRBV12-4 and TRBJ2-7; no definite D call. The CDR3 is made up of 14 amino acids. V was pared by 2 bases and J by 2 bases, with 10 bases between. This chain's CDR3 is CASSLQDGTYEQYV. The CDR3 nucleotides read TGTGCCAGCAGTTTACAAGACGGAACCTACGAGCAGTACGTC.

The V and J genes are TRBV6-5 and TRBJ2-1; TRBD1 agrees at 9 bases. Trimming cost V 5 bases and J 8 bases; bases outside gene matches: 13. This CDR3 is built from 16 residues. CDR1 MNHEY and CDR2 SVGAGI come from the germline V gene. The CDR3 protein is CASSRRTGTGFDEQFF. The DNA of the CDR3 is TGTGCCAGCAGTCGAAGAACCGGGACAGGGTTCGATGAGCAGTTCTTC.

This clonotype occurred a few times. This chain joins TRBV12-3 or TRBV12-4 and TRBJ1-1; perhaps TRBD1 as D (6 bases). The V end was cut by 5 bases, the J end by 6 bases, with 16 bases between. This CDR3 spans 14 amino acids. CDR3 in amino acids: CASSPGKGGAEAFF. The CDR3 DNA is TGTGCCAGCAGTCCGGGCAAGGGGGGAGCTGAAGCTTTCTTT.

In its sample, this clonotype was seen a few times. The rearrangement links TRBV7-2 to TRBJ2-4, with 11 bases fitting TRBD2. Germline assignment: CDR1 SGHTA and CDR2 FQGNSA. CDR3 length: 15 residues. Trimming cost V 5 bases and J 5 bases; bases outside gene matches: 5. The CDR3 reads CASSPQLAGENIQYF. In nucleotides, the CDR3 is TGTGCCAGCAGCCCCCAACTAGCGGGGGAAAACATTCAGTACTTC.

The table lists this clonotype with a few counts. The rearrangement uses TRBV29-1 and TRBJ1-2; 7 positions match TRBD1. CDR3 length: 11 amino acids. J lost 6 bases, V lost 3 bases, and 1 base had no gene match. The V gene's germline CDR1 is SQVTM and CDR2 ANQGSEA. Written as DNA, the CDR3 is TGCAGCGTTGACAGGGGGGATGGCTACACCTTC. Translated, it gives CSVDRGDGYTF.

This clonotype was counted a few times. The chain carries TRBV7-9 and TRBJ2-3; tentative D call: TRBD2 (5 bases). V dropped 6 bases and J dropped 2 bases, with 9 bases sitting between them. This CDR3 has 13 amino acids. The germline CDR1 and CDR2 sequences are SEHNR and FQNEAQ (reference sequence). Here the CDR3 reads CASRSGYTDTQYF. DNA of the CDR3: TGTGCCAGCAGGTCGGGGTACACAGATACGCAGTATTTT.

The table lists this clonotype with a few counts. J is TRBJ2-5 and V is TRBV29-1; D possibly corresponds to TRBD2 (8 bases). Trimming removed 7 bases from V and 4 bases from J, with 16 bases in between. CDR1 is SQVTM, CDR2 ANQGSEA, per germline. The CDR3 spans 13 residues. In DNA form, the CDR3 reads TGCAGCGCCGGGACAGCGGGGGTAGAGACCCAGTACTTC. Amino acids: CSAGTAGVETQYF.

This chain connects TRBV7-2 to TRBJ2-3, with D possibly called TRBD1 or TRBD2 (5 bases each). The CDR3 length is 14 residues. Looked up from germline, CDR1 is SGHTA and CDR2 is FQGNSA. Trimming took off 4 bases at V and 6 bases at J, with 14 bases between the two ends. CDR3 nucleotides: TGTGCCAGCAGCTCCCCCCTGAGGGGCGATACGCAGTATTTT. Protein sequence: CASSSPLRGDTQYF.

Turning to this clonotype: A much more abundant neighbour one base away suggests this may be a read error. The rearrangement links TRBV6-6 to TRBJ1-4; no definite D call. The CDR3 spans 14 residues. Germline-derived CDR1 and CDR2 are MNHNY and SVGAGI (reference sequence). The chain's CDR3 is CASSYSVRDEKLIF. DNA for the CDR3: TGTGCCAGCAGTTACTCGGTGAGGGATGAAAAACTGATTTTT.

This clonotype was found a few times. The CDR3 nucleotides read TGCAGTGCTAGAGGAGGGAATCAGCCCCAGCATTTT. Its translation is CSARGGNQPQHF. This chain connects TRBV20-1 to TRBJ1-5; D gene ambiguous. This CDR3 contains 12 residues. Germline V gene lookup returns CDR1 DFQATT and CDR2 SNEGSKA (reference sequence). Trimming stripped 1 base from V and 4 bases from J, with 5 bases between.

This clonotype was counted ten times or more. This chain uses TRBV20-1 with TRBJ1-5, with 10 bases fitting TRBD1. CDR3 length: 16 amino acids. CDR1 and CDR2 (germline): DFQATT, SNEGSKA (reference sequence). The J segment lost 4 bases and the V segment lost 3 bases, leaving 9 bases of the junction unmatched. CDR3 sequence reads: CSASTPGQGRNQPQHF. CDR3 nucleotide sequence: TGCAGTGCTAGTACACCGGGACAGGGGAGAAATCAGCCCCAGCATTTT.

The CDR3: CASSPAENNSPLHF. The CDR3 DNA is TGTGCCAGCTCACCAGCAGAGAATAATTCACCCCTCCACTTT. The rearrangement joins TRBV18 to TRBJ1-6; D is unresolved. The CDR3 totals 14 residues. Trimming removed 2 bases from V and 5 bases from J, with 7 bases in between. Germline V CDR1 and CDR2: KGHSH, LQKENI. The full variable domain, rest sourced from reference TRBV18 and TRBJ1-6, is NAGVMQNPRHLVRRRGQEARLRCSPMKGHSHVYWYRQLPEEGLKFMVYLQKENIIDESGMPKERFSAEFPKEGPSILRIQQVVRGDSAAYFCASSPAENNSPLHFGNGTRLTVT.

This chain links TRBV4-1 with TRBJ2-2; no definite D call. The CDR3 length is 14 residues. V was pared by 3 bases and J by 0 bases, with 5 bases between. Germline V gene sequence: CDR1 MGHRA, CDR2 YSYEKL. The CDR3 nucleotides are TGCGCCAGCAGCCAGGCCACGAACACCGGGGAGCTGTTTTTT. This sequence encodes CASSQATNTGELFF.

This clonotype came up many times. The rearrangement uses TRBV6-5 and TRBJ2-5; D might be TRBD2 (6 bases). V was pared by 2 bases and J by 3 bases, with 7 bases between. The germline V gene encodes CDR1 MNHEY and CDR2 SVGAGI. The CDR3 loop spans 13 amino acids. Here the CDR3 DNA reads TGTGCCAGCAGTTACGGGGGGAAAGAGACCCAGTACTTC. Encoded protein: CASSYGGKETQYF.

The chain employs TRBV2 and TRBJ2-1, with 8 bases fitting TRBD2. The CDR3 extends over 16 amino acids. Per germline, CDR1 SNHLY and CDR2 FYNNEI. The trim removed 3 bases at V and 2 bases at J, leaving 6 bases unmatched. CDR3 in amino acids: CASSDERGSPYNEQFF. CDR3 DNA sequence: TGTGCCAGCAGTGACGAGCGGGGGAGCCCCTACAATGAGCAGTTCTTC.

This clonotype turned up a few times. The rearrangement links TRBV20-1 to TRBJ2-1; 7 bases line up with TRBD1. The V gene's germline CDR1 is DFQATT and CDR2 SNEGSKA (reference sequence). This CDR3 has 15 amino acids. V was clipped by 3 bases and J by 0 bases; unmatched bases: 5. CDR3 residues: CSASSGQSSYNEQFF. The DNA of the CDR3 is TGCAGTGCTAGCTCGGGACAGAGCTCCTACAATGAGCAGTTCTTC.

V gene TRBV12-3 or TRBV12-4 combines with J gene TRBJ1-1; 7 nucleotides agree with TRBD1. V trimming: 4 bases; J trimming: 5 bases; junction bases outside the gene matches: 7. The CDR3 sequence is 14 residues long. CDR3 coding DNA: TGTGCCAGCAGTTCAGGGGGGCGCAGAACTGAAGCTTTCTTT. This gives the protein CASSSGGRRTEAFF.